A single sample is the source of the 19 T cell receptor beta chains below, sequenced in a study of shared clonotypes between healthy human individuals. Data came from immunoSEQ multiplex PCR; TCRdb stores just in-frame clones and leaves some out. The data contain approximately 1,000,000 clones, more than 75% of them singletons. The specimen sequenced was memory CD4+ T cells from PBMCs. Indicated subset: CD45RA-negative fraction. These receptors all stem from a man aged 18 to 29 in good health. Some clones in this sample may be carry-over from other donors' samples.

The chain has TRBV9 and TRBJ2-3; TRBD2 matches at 14 bases. This CDR3 is 16 amino acids long. Germline-derived CDR1 and CDR2 are SGDLS and YYNGEE. V trimming: 4 bases; J trimming: 5 bases; junction bases outside the gene matches: 6. This CDR3 is CASSQGLAGAIDTQYF. The CDR3 bases are TGTGCCAGCAGCCAGGGACTAGCGGGAGCGATAGATACGCAGTATTTT.

The chain joins TRBV5-1 to TRBJ2-7; D may be TRBD1 or TRBD2 (5 bases each). Per the germline V gene, CDR1 is SGHRS and CDR2 is YFSETQ. The CDR3 extends over 15 amino acids. Deletions cut 0 bases from V and 5 bases from J, with 15 bases between. The CDR3 nucleotides read TGCGCCAGCAGCTTGGATGGGGGAATGGAAAACGAGCAGTACTTC. Translated, it gives CASSLDGGMENEQYF. Complete variable domain (other parts from reference TRBV5-1 and TRBJ2-7): KAGVTQTPRYLIKTRGQQVTLSCSPISGHRSVSWYQQTPGQGLQFLFEYFSETQRNKGNFPGRFSGRQFSNSRSEMNVSTLELGDSALYLCASSLDGGMENEQYFGPGTRLTVT.

The V call is TRBV7-6, the J call TRBJ2-7, with TRBD1 as a possible D gene (5 bases). V lost 1 base and J lost 6, with 13 bases in between. CDR3 length: 14 residues. Germline loops: CDR1 SGHVS, CDR2 FNYEAQ. The CDR3 here is CASSLGGRASEQYF. The CDR3 coding sequence is TGTGCCAGCAGCTTAGGAGGCAGGGCGTCCGAGCAGTACTTC.

This clone was counted a few times. The rearrangement uses TRBV28 and TRBJ2-3; D not certain. This CDR3 is built from 15 residues. V gave up 6 bases and J gave up 2 bases, with 15 bases separating them. Per the germline V gene, CDR1 is MDHEN and CDR2 is SYDVKM. This CDR3 reads CASRMTLSITDTQYF. CDR3 DNA: TGTGCCAGCAGAATGACCCTATCCATCACAGATACGCAGTATTTT.

This chain links TRBV2 with TRBJ1-2; the D is unclear. The CDR3 runs 9 residues. V was pared by 4 bases and J by 8 bases, with 2 bases between. Germline-derived CDR1 and CDR2 are SNHLY and FYNNEI. The CDR3 nucleotides read TGTGCCAGCAGTGGAGGCTACACCTTC. It is translated as CASSGGYTF. Complete variable domain (other parts from reference TRBV2 and TRBJ1-2): EPEVTQTPSHQVTQMGQEVILRCVPISNHLYFYWYRQILGQKVEFLVSFYNNEISEKSEIFDDQFSVERPDGSNFTLKIRSTKLEDSAMYFCASSGGYTFGSGTRLTVV.

Ten or more counts support this clone. This chain joins TRBV28 and TRBJ1-5, with a possible D match to TRBD1 (5 bases). The CDR3 totals 14 residues. Germline CDR1 reads MDHEN; CDR2 reads SYDVKM. The V end lost 10 bases, the J end lost 4 bases, and 17 bases lay between the germline ends. As DNA, the CDR3 is TGTGCCACTACTCTTCTCGGGGCAAATCAGCCCCAGCATTTT. It encodes CATTLLGANQPQHF.

The chain couples TRBV15 to TRBJ2-6, with D unresolved. Trimming left V 1 base short and J 2 bases short, with 6 bases between. The CDR3 totals 15 residues. The germline CDR1 and CDR2 sequences are LNHNV and YYDKDF (reference sequence). CDR3 in amino acids: CATSRGEPGANVLTF. The DNA of the CDR3 is TGTGCCACCAGCAGAGGGGAACCTGGGGCCAACGTCCTGACTTTC.

The chain joins TRBV19 to TRBJ2-7, with TRBD1 matching over 9 bases. This CDR3 has 15 residues. V trimming: 8 bases; J trimming: 0 bases; junction bases outside the gene matches: 8. CDR1 is LNHDA, CDR2 SQIVND, per germline (reference sequence). The CDR3 here is CASRSRTGVSYEQYF. The CDR3 nucleotides are TGTGCCAGTCGTTCCCGGACAGGGGTCTCCTACGAGCAGTACTTC.

The genes are TRBV27 and TRBJ1-5; D unclear. The germline gives CDR1 MNHEY, CDR2 SMNVEV (reference sequence). The CDR3 extends over 16 amino acids. Trimming cost V 5 bases and J 2 bases, with 16 bases left between them. The DNA of the CDR3 is TGTGCCAGCAGTCGAGTCCAAACATACGGCAATCAGCCCCAGCATTTT. This encodes CASSRVQTYGNQPQHF.

This clone was detected a few times. The chain uses TRBV7-9 and TRBJ1-1; unclear D gene. CDR1 and CDR2 (germline): SEHNR, FQNEAQ (reference sequence). Trimming removed 2 bases from V and 1 base from J, with 5 bases in between. The CDR3 covers 13 residues. The CDR3 protein is CASSLTRNTEAFF. CDR3 nucleotide sequence: TGTGCCAGCAGCTTAACACGGAACACTGAAGCTTTCTTT.

The chain couples TRBV7-3 to TRBJ2-2; 8 bases match TRBD2. Looked up from germline, CDR1 is SGHTA and CDR2 is FQGTGA. V lost 5 bases to trimming and J lost 0 bases; unmatched junction nucleotides: 8. The CDR3 has 17 residues. The CDR3 DNA reads TGTGCCAGCAGCCGGTTCGGCGGGGGGACGAACACCGGGGAGCTGTTTTTT. It yields the protein CASSRFGGGTNTGELFF.

Only one count was recorded for this clone. This sequence joins TRBV4-3 and TRBJ2-1; 7 bases agree with TRBD2. Germline V CDR1 and CDR2: LGHNA, YSLEER. This CDR3 has 16 amino acids. The J segment lost 5 bases and the V segment lost 0 bases, leaving 7 bases of the junction unmatched. CDR3 bases: TGCGCCAGCAGCCAAGATATCGGGAGGCATGACAATGAGCAGTTCTTC. Translation gives CASSQDIGRHDNEQFF.

The rearrangement links TRBV19 to TRBJ2-1; D ambiguous. V lost 6 bases and J 7 bases, leaving 16 bases between the germline ends. From germline, CDR1 is LNHDA and CDR2 SQIVND (reference sequence). The CDR3 is made up of 14 amino acids. CDR3 residues: CASSPHQRWNEQFF. The CDR3 coding sequence is TGTGCCAGTAGCCCACACCAACGGTGGAATGAGCAGTTCTTC.

J is TRBJ1-1 and V is TRBV28, with D tentatively TRBD1 (6 bases). The germline gives CDR1 MDHEN, CDR2 SYDVKM. V shed 5 bases and J shed 7 bases, with 8 bases lying between them. The CDR3 has 11 amino acids. The CDR3 reads CASSTRGEAFF. DNA for the CDR3: TGTGCCAGCAGTACCAGGGGTGAAGCTTTCTTT.

This chain connects TRBV18 to TRBJ2-7; maybe TRBD1 (6 bases). The V and J ends lost 5 bases and 4 bases respectively, with 9 bases between them. The CDR3 covers 12 residues. Germline V gene data show CDR1 as KGHSH and CDR2 as LQKENI. DNA for the CDR3: TGTGCCAGCTCAAAGGACAGTTACGAGCAGTACTTC. Translated: CASSKDSYEQYF.

The CDR3 sequence: CASSELSAGGPRDEQFF. Written as DNA, the CDR3 is TGTGCCAGCAGTGAGCTATCGGCGGGAGGGCCTAGGGATGAGCAGTTCTTC. The rearrangement links TRBV6-4 to TRBJ2-1, with 9 bases that match TRBD2. Losses at the gene ends were 3 bases for V and 8 bases for J; bases not matched to a gene: 14. CDR1 and CDR2 from the germline V gene are MRHNA and SNTAGT. The CDR3 is 17 residues long.

The rearrangement links TRBV4-2 to TRBJ2-1; 9 bases line up with TRBD1. In germline, CDR1 is LGHNA, CDR2 YNFKEQ. V was pared by 6 bases and J by 9 bases, with 12 bases of the junction left unmatched. The CDR3 consists of 15 residues. The CDR3 here is CASRPEQGASLEQFF. The DNA for the CDR3 is TGTGCCAGCAGACCCGAACAGGGGGCTAGTCTTGAGCAGTTCTTC.

This clone was detected a few times. The CDR3 sequence: CAISEPQGRPGENEQFF. CDR3 nucleotide sequence: TGTGCCATCAGTGAACCGCAGGGGCGCCCTGGGGAGAATGAGCAGTTCTTC. The J gene is TRBJ2-1, the V gene TRBV10-3, with D possibly TRBD1 on 6 matching bases. Per germline, CDR1 ENHRY and CDR2 SYGVKD. V dropped 3 bases and J dropped 7 bases, with 22 bases sitting between them. The CDR3 contains 17 residues.

J is TRBJ1-1 and V is TRBV4-1, with 9 bases aligning to TRBD1. V lost 5 bases and J lost 6; bases outside the gene matches: 13. The CDR3 spans 16 residues. Per germline, CDR1 MGHRA and CDR2 YSYEKL. The CDR3, as DNA: TGCGCCAGCAGCGCAGGACAGGGGACGGGCTCGGCTGAAGCTTTCTTT. Protein sequence: CASSAGQGTGSAEAFF.